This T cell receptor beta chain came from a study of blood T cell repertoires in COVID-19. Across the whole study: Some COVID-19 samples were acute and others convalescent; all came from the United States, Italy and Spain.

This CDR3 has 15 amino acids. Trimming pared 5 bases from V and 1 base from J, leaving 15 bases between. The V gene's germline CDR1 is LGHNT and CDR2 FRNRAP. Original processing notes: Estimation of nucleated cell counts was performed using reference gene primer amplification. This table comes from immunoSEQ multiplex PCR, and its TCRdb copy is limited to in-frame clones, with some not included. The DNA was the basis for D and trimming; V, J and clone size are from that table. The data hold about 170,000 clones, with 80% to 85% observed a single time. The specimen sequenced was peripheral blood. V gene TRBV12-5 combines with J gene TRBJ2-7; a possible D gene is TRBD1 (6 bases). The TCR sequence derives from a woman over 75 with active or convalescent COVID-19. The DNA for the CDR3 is TGTGCTAGTGGTCCCGGACAGCTAGGTTCCTACGAGCAGTACTTC. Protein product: CASGPGQLGSYEQYF.